This is a list of T cell receptor beta chains from one sample in a study of cytomegalovirus exposure and HLA in healthy donors. Produced via immunoSEQ multiplex PCR; TCRdb's table is partial and in-frame only. This sample has 200,000 to 250,000 clones, with 75% to 85% found just once. The sequencing input was PBMCs. These receptors originate from an older woman in good health and CMV-seropositive. Both conserved end residues are part of each CDR3. The size field is filled for only some rows; it gives once, few, many or a size class.

abundance | v_gene | CDR3aa
once | TRBV20-1 | CSAKADYEQYF
. | TRBV7-6 | CASSLRDSYNSPLHF
. | TRBV11-3 | CASSLGARETQYF
. | TRBV12-5 | CASGLLGTGFIYPNTIYF
. | TRBV28 | CASSRTSGGASIQYF
. | TRBV4-2 | CASSPGTSGGVAYEQYF
. | TRBV7-2 | CASTSQGRNEQFF
. | TRBV19 | CASSPADRPLGKYF
. | TRBV2 | CASRDQGLSNQPQHF
once | TRBV6-1 | CASSWTGSTDTQYF
once | TRBV7-6 | CASSLEGAFRPLHF
. | TRBV4-1 | CASSNDRNQPQHF
once | TRBV28 | CASSLSDSPLHF
. | TRBV7-6 | CASSRGTGAGANVLTF
once | TRBV6-6 | CASSYSPEESTDTQYF
. | TRBV7-2 | CASSLTGSNQPQHF
. | TRBV7-3 | CASSEGQSGHGYTF
. | TRBV15 | CATSSLAGGQSSYNEQFF
. | TRBV29-1 | CSVGRTAESTDTQYF
. | TRBV11-2 | CASSLGTVNYGYTF
few | TRBV19 | CASSILAGENSPLHF
. | TRBV6-1 | CASGGDTEAFF
. | TRBV20-1 | CSAATGYGYTF
once | TRBV6-6 | CASRRRTGGVNTEAFF
few | TRBV11-1 | CASSLGPGKSEKLFF
. | TRBV5-1 | CASSSLTQGIGNNEQFF
. | TRBV10-3 | CAISEQGGAGNTIYF
. | TRBV6-1 | CASSEAGGVRNQPQHF
. | TRBV29-1 | CSAWTGAGYTF
. | TRBV6-6 | CASSFTSGSGYEQFF
once | TRBV6-6 | CASEAGNTGELFF
. | TRBV4-2 | CASSPRNSGGPYNEQFF
few | TRBV19 | CASSTPGTSSNEQFF
few | TRBV9 | CASSRTGGGDTQYF
. | TRBV7-8 | CASSLPNRDDTEAFF
. | TRBV28 | CASSRLAGGDNEQFF
once | TRBV27 | CASRSTSGRYEQYF
. | TRBV5-6 | CASSRNGATNEKLFF
. | TRBV2 | CASSLQGARNTEAFF
. | TRBV11-2 | CASSLDGAGGNTEAFF
. | TRBV10-3 | CATTGGRTEAFF
. | TRBV19 | CASSIDLGGYTF
. | TRBV19 | CASSIDRITPTGSSGAFF
. | TRBV27 | CASRSGTSGLGTDTQYF
. | TRBV7-3 | CASSLIAYNEQFF
. | TRBV10-3 | CAITENRDGNSPLHF
. | TRBV21-1 | CASSKQGATDTQYF
. | TRBV5-5 | CASSLSSSGYEQYF